Each of the 2 T cell receptor beta chains below was sequenced from the same sample in a study of tumor-infiltrating lymphocytes in primary liver carcinoma. cDNA specific to TCR beta was made from 500 ng of total RNA, with a constant-region primer employed for priming. It was through three nested multiplex PCR rounds of slightly modified ARM-PCR that TCR beta libraries arose. Each of the first two PCR rounds ran approximately 9 cycles with TRBV1-TRBV30 forward and C-beta reverse primers. TCRdb fed the multiplex PCR reads into MiXCR, producing one record per CDR3 protein. The sample contains 180,000 or so distinct CDR3 sequences, 50% to 75% of which appear only once. Unsorted whole blood supplied the blood RNA, and germline DNA was isolated too. The specimen was peripheral blood. All receptors derive from a man aged 35 to 55 with primary liver carcinoma and hepatitis B virus infection.

This clonotype occurred many times. The J gene is TRBJ1-1, the V gene TRBV11-2, with D possibly being TRBD1 (6 bases). Germline values: CDR1 SGHAT, CDR2 FQNNGV. The germline V and J ends were trimmed by 4 bases and 1 base, with 16 bases remaining between them. The length of the CDR3 is 16 residues. The chain's CDR3 is CASSSRGRGRNTEAFF. The CDR3 nucleotides are TGTGCCAGCAGCTCCAGGGGCCGCGGGAGGAACACTGAAGCTTTCTTT.

Note on this clonotype: One junction end does not reproduce the germline sequence, and a read error may be involved. The chain couples TRBV11-1 to TRBJ2-1; D possibly corresponds to TRBD1 (6 bases). The end of the DNA fits TRBJ2-7 better, so the J call may be wrong. CDR1 is SGHAT and CDR2 is FQDESV in the germline V gene (reference sequence). The CDR3 runs 13 residues. The CDR3, as DNA: TGTGTCAGCAGCTTAAGTTGGGACAATGAGCAGTACTTC. Protein: CVSSLSWDNEQYF.